This entry lists 27 T cell receptor beta chains sequenced from one sample in a study of PD-1 blockade in classical Hodgkin lymphoma. Repertoires were generated with immunoSEQ multiplex PCR, while TCRdb's copy carries only in-frame clones and drops some. Of nearly 100,000 clones in the sample, around four fifths were seen once. No patient escaped relapse after autologous stem cell transplantation, and brentuximab vedotin exposure varied. The material was peripheral blood mononuclear cells (PBMCs), obtained at baseline. The receptors stem from a human donor with classical Hodgkin lymphoma.

J is TRBJ1-1 and V is TRBV5-1; 7 nucleotides align to TRBD1. Unmatched junction bases numbered 4, after V lost 8 bases and J lost 0 bases. CDR1 and CDR2 (germline): SGHRS, YFSETQ. The CDR3 covers 13 residues. The CDR3 bases are TGCGCCAGTATGGGACAGTTGAACACTGAAGCTTTCTTT. It yields the protein CASMGQLNTEAFF.

CDR3 DNA sequence: TGTGCCAGCAGCTTAACCGGTACGGCTCACGATCAATATGGCTACACCTTC. Translated, it gives CASSLTGTAHDQYGYTF. The chain links TRBV7-3 to TRBJ1-2; D unresolved. The ends were cut back, 0 bases at V and 5 bases at J, with 19 bases in the middle. Germline V CDR1 and CDR2: SGHTA, FQGTGA. This CDR3 region has 17 residues. The full variable domain, completed using reference TRBV7-3 and TRBJ1-2, is GAGVSQTPSNKVTEKGKYVELRCDPISGHTALYWYRQSLGQGPEFLIYFQGTGAADDSGLPNDRFFAVRPEGSVSTLKIQRTERGDSAVYLCASSLTGTAHDQYGYTFGSGTRLTVV.

The chain uses TRBV5-1 and TRBJ2-5; D possibly corresponds to TRBD2 (6 bases). TRBJ2-7 explains the end of the DNA better; the J call may be wrong. CDR1 is SGHRS, CDR2 YFSETQ, per germline. This CDR3 is 14 amino acids long. In DNA form, the CDR3 reads TGCGCCAGCACCCCGGGGAACCCGGGGGTCGAGCAGTACTTC. Protein product: CASTPGNPGVEQYF.

The V and J genes are TRBV1 and TRBJ1-4. TRBV1 is given as a pseudogene. The CDR3 runs 18 residues. This CDR3 is CTSSQGMTGGSTNEKLFF. In DNA form, the CDR3 reads TGCACCAGCAGCCAAGGGATGACGGGGGGTTCGACTAATGAAAAACTGTTTTTT.

The chain combines TRBV19 with TRBJ2-7; 10 bases map to TRBD2. V dropped 9 bases and J dropped 6; count of bases not matched to a gene: 17. The CDR3 sequence is 16 residues long. Germline V gives CDR1 LNHDA, CDR2 SQIVND (reference sequence). The CDR3 coding sequence is TGTGCCAGCAAGACTACTAGCGGGGCCCGATGGGGCGAGCAGTACTTC. This sequence encodes CASKTTSGARWGEQYF.

The chain combines TRBV5-1 with TRBJ2-5; 10 bases map to TRBD2. The J call is in doubt because the DNA end fits TRBJ2-7 better. Germline V gene data show CDR1 as SGHRS and CDR2 as YFSETQ. The CDR3 runs 14 residues. The CDR3 DNA sequence: TGCGCCAGCAGCCGGACTAGCGGAAACTACGAGCAGTACTTC. Translating gives CASSRTSGNYEQYF.

The chain recombines TRBV6-5 with TRBJ2-3; 9 positions match TRBD1. Germline V CDR1 and CDR2: MNHEY, SVGAGI. This CDR3 has 14 residues. With V trimmed by 8 bases and J by 3 bases, 6 bases remained unmatched. Here the CDR3 reads CASGDGQGTDTQYF. The DNA for the CDR3 is TGTGCCAGCGGAGACGGACAGGGGACAGATACGCAGTATTTT.

The chain is built from TRBV2 and TRBJ2-1, with a tentative D call TRBD2 (6 bases). The CDR3 has 15 residues. Looked up from germline, CDR1 is SNHLY and CDR2 is FYNNEI. Between the trimmed V and J ends, which lost 4 bases and 0 bases, there was a span of 10 bases. The CDR3 protein is CASSVGGSSYNEQFF. The CDR3 bases are TGTGCCAGCAGTGTTGGAGGGAGCTCCTACAATGAGCAGTTCTTC.

The chain uses TRBV7-2 and TRBJ2-7, with 11 bases aligning to TRBD2. V shed 6 bases and J 2 bases; nucleotides not matched to a gene: 6. The germline gives CDR1 SGHTA, CDR2 FQGNSA. The CDR3 consists of 15 residues. CDR3 DNA sequence: TGTGCCAGCAGGCTCGGACTAGCGGGCCCCTACGAGCAGTACTTC. It specifies CASRLGLAGPYEQYF.

This clone was observed a few times. The chain uses TRBV5-6 and TRBJ1-1, with TRBD1 identical over 8 bases. Germline-derived CDR1 and CDR2 are SGHDT and YYEEEE. The CDR3 runs to 15 residues. The V segment lost 6 bases and the J segment 1 base; nucleotides outside the gene matches: 8. The CDR3 is CASTRQGIANTEAFF. For the CDR3, the DNA is TGTGCCAGCACCAGACAGGGGATTGCGAACACTGAAGCTTTCTTT.

The V and J genes are TRBV5-1 and TRBJ2-2; D gene uncertain. V was shortened by 1 base and J by 0 bases, with 7 bases between the two germline ends. The germline V gene encodes CDR1 SGHRS and CDR2 YFSETQ. The CDR3 is 15 residues long. The CDR3 DNA sequence: TGCGCCAGCAGCTTGCGTGTTACGAACACCGGGGAGCTGTTTTTT. Protein: CASSLRVTNTGELFF.

As for this clone: Relative to the germline gene, one junction end is altered; a read error may explain this. This rearrangement joins TRBV30 to TRBJ1-4; D is undetermined. Germline V gene lookup returns CDR1 GTSNPN and CDR2 SVGIG (reference sequence). CDR3 length: 11 residues. DNA of the CDR3: TGTGCCTGGAGTGTAATCCGAAAAACTGTTTTT. It is translated as CAWSVIRKTVF.

This chain joins TRBV5-5 and TRBJ2-7; D call uncertain. V dropped 0 bases and J dropped 1 base, with 8 bases sitting between them. The CDR3 covers 14 residues. CDR1 is SGHKS, CDR2 YYEKEE, per germline (reference sequence). DNA for the CDR3: TGTGCCAGCAGCTTGGTGGGCCCATCCTACGAGCAGTACTTC. It encodes CASSLVGPSYEQYF. The full variable domain, completed using reference TRBV5-5 and TRBJ2-7, is DAGVTQSPTHLIKTRGQQVTLRCSPISGHKSVSWYQQVLGQGPQFIFQYYEKEERGRGNFPDRFSARQFPNYSSELNVNALLLGDSALYLCASSLVGPSYEQYFGPGTRLTVT.

The chain links TRBV18 to TRBJ2-4; TRBD1 might be the D (9 bases). This CDR3 has 15 amino acids. Trimming removed 0 bases from V and 9 bases from J, with 15 bases in between. Germline lookup yields CDR1 KGHSH and CDR2 LQKENI. As DNA, the CDR3 is TGTGCCAGCTCACCACCCGGGAGGGGACAGGGCATTCAGTACTTC. Its translation is CASSPPGRGQGIQYF.

This clone was recorded a few times. The V call is TRBV2, the J call TRBJ2-5; 11 bases align to TRBD2. V shed 6 bases and J 3 bases; nucleotides not matched to a gene: 3. Germline values: CDR1 SNHLY, CDR2 FYNNEI. This CDR3 is 14 amino acids long. CDR3 bases: TGTGCCAGCAGCCTGGGACTAGCGGAAGAGACCCAGTACTTC. Amino acid sequence: CASSLGLAEETQYF.

This sequence joins TRBV7-2 and TRBJ2-2; TRBD2 is a possible D gene (7 bases). The germline V gene has CDR1 SGHTA and CDR2 FQGNSA. Between the trimmed V and J ends, which lost 5 bases and 4 bases, there was a span of 17 bases. The CDR3 consists of 16 residues. CDR3 sequence reads: CASSLGGTILTGELFF. In nucleotides, the CDR3 is TGTGCCAGCAGCCTAGGGGGGACTATTCTCACCGGGGAGCTGTTTTTT. The variable domain in full, completed from reference TRBV7-2 and TRBJ2-2, reads GAGVSQSPSNKVTEKGKDVELRCDPISGHTALYWYRQSLGQGLEFLIYFQGNSAPDKSGLPSDRFSAERTGGSVSTLTIQRTQQEDSAVYLCASSLGGTILTGELFFGEGSRLTVL.

This clone has only a few counts. J is TRBJ2-2 and V is TRBV11-3; the match to TRBD2 covers 10 bases. V shed 2 bases, J shed 6 bases, and the junction held 6 bases outside the gene matches. CDR1 SGHNT and CDR2 YENEEA come from the germline V gene. CDR3 length: 16 amino acids. The CDR3 loop reads CASSLQAGGLAGELFF. CDR3 in DNA: TGTGCCAGCAGCTTACAAGCGGGAGGGCTTGCCGGGGAGCTGTTTTTT.

The chain carries TRBV10-1 and TRBJ2-7; tentatively, D is TRBD2 (5 bases). Germline values: CDR1 WNHNN, CDR2 SYGVQD (reference sequence). CDR3 length: 12 amino acids. V lost 10 bases, J lost 6 bases, and 16 bases lay in between. The CDR3 region is CATPQRGSEQYF. The CDR3 nucleotides are TGCGCCACCCCCCAAAGAGGGTCCGAGCAGTACTTC.

In nucleotides, the CDR3 is TGCGCCAGCAGCTTAGCCCCGAATGGCTATAGCAATCAGCCCCAGCATTTT. It codes for CASSLAPNGYSNQPQHF. V usage is TRBV5-1 and J usage is TRBJ1-5, with D unclear. The CDR3 length is 17 residues. The V gene's germline CDR1 is SGHRS and CDR2 YFSETQ. The V gene lost 2 bases and the J gene lost 0 bases, with 15 bases spanning the gap.

This CDR3 is CATSRGAQGAGYTF. The CDR3 DNA reads as TGTGCCACCAGCAGAGGTGCGCAAGGGGCGGGCTACACCTTC. This chain links TRBV15 with TRBJ1-2, with a tentative D call TRBD1 (5 bases). V was cut by 1 base and J by 8 bases, with 14 bases left in between. Germline V gives CDR1 LNHNV, CDR2 YYDKDF (reference sequence). The CDR3 loop spans 14 amino acids.

V and J are TRBV7-2 and TRBJ1-6, with D maybe TRBD1 (6 bases). The CDR3 covers 14 residues. V dropped 4 bases and J dropped 7 bases, with 11 bases sitting between them. Germline CDR1 is SGHTA and CDR2 is FQGNSA. The CDR3 is CASSSDSGNSPLHF. CDR3 DNA sequence: TGTGCCAGCAGCTCGGACAGCGGCAATTCACCCCTCCACTTT. Full variable domain (rest looked up from reference TRBV7-2 and TRBJ1-6): GAGVSQSPSNKVTEKGKDVELRCDPISGHTALYWYRQSLGQGLEFLIYFQGNSAPDKSGLPSDRFSAERTGGSVSTLTIQRTQQEDSAVYLCASSSDSGNSPLHFGNGTRLTVT.

The CDR3 bases are TGTGCCAGCAGCTTAGGAGTTCATCTTACTAATGAAAAACTGTTTTTT. Its protein is CASSLGVHLTNEKLFF. The chain uses TRBV11-2 and TRBJ1-4; D unclear. Germline V gene lookup returns CDR1 SGHAT and CDR2 FQNNGV. V dropped 1 base and J dropped 2 bases, with 11 bases sitting between them. The CDR3 has 16 amino acids.

The V call is TRBV7-9, the J call TRBJ2-7; a possible D gene is TRBD2 (6 bases). CDR1 is SEHNR, CDR2 FQNEAQ, per germline (reference sequence). The germline V and J ends were trimmed by 3 bases and 7 bases, with 22 bases remaining between them. This CDR3 has 16 amino acids. The CDR3 spells CASSLGGPGKHREQYF. The CDR3 coding sequence is TGTGCCAGCAGCTTGGGAGGTCCGGGGAAGCACCGGGAGCAGTACTTC.

The CDR3 nucleotides are TGTGCCAGCAGTCTCCAGGGTGGGGTAGGAAAGACCGGGGAGCTGTTTTTT. This gives the protein CASSLQGGVGKTGELFF. The genes are TRBV9 and TRBJ2-2, with D possibly being TRBD1 (5 bases). From germline, CDR1 is SGDLS and CDR2 YYNGEE. V dropped 5 bases and J dropped 5 bases, with 22 bases sitting between them. The CDR3 consists of 17 residues.

Remarks on this clone: This specimen includes other DNA sequences encoding the same CDR3. This chain uses TRBV5-1 with TRBJ2-3; D is uncertain. V was trimmed by 0 bases and J by 3 bases, leaving 5 bases between them. The CDR3 runs 13 residues. Germline V lookup: CDR1 SGHRS, CDR2 YFSETQ. The CDR3 DNA follows: TGCGCCAGCAGCTTGGGTCCGACAGATACGCAGTATTTT. It specifies CASSLGPTDTQYF.

V gene TRBV5-1 combines with J gene TRBJ1-2; D possibly corresponds to TRBD1 (6 bases). Germline CDR1 and CDR2: SGHRS and YFSETQ. The CDR3 contains 13 residues. Between the trimmed V and J ends, which lost 0 bases and 7 bases, there was a span of 10 bases. The CDR3 sequence is CASSLVGGGGYTF. Written as DNA, the CDR3 is TGCGCCAGCAGCTTGGTCGGAGGGGGTGGCTACACCTTC.

This chain links TRBV7-2 with TRBJ2-1, with 8 bases lining up with TRBD2. CDR3 length equals 15 residues. V shed 5 bases, J shed 5 bases, and the junction held 8 bases outside the gene matches. Germline assignment: CDR1 SGHTA and CDR2 FQGNSA. CDR3 amino acids: CASSTKREFHNEQFF. DNA for the CDR3: TGTGCCAGCAGCACTAAGCGGGAGTTCCACAATGAGCAGTTCTTC.